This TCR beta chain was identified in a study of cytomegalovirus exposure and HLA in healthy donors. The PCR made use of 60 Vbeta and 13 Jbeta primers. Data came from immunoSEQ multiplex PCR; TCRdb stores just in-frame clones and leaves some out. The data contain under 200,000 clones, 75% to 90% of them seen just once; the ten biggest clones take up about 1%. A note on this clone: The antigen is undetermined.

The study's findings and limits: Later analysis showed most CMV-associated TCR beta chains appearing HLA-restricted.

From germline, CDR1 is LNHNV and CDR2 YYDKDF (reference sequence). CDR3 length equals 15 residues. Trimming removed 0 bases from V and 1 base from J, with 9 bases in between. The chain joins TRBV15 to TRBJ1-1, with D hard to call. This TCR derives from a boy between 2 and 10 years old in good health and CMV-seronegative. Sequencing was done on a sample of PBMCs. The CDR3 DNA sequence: TGTGCCACCAGCAGAGATCTCCGGGAGAACACTGAAGCTTTCTTT. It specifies CATSRDLRENTEAFF.